These T cell receptor beta chains were read from a single sample in a study of blood T cell repertoires in COVID-19. Generated by immunoSEQ multiplex PCR, the TCRdb table keeps only in-frame clones and is missing some. The repertoire holds about 250,000 clones, with roughly four fifths as singletons. The sequenced sample was peripheral blood. These receptors were collected from an elderly man with acute or convalescent COVID-19. Each CDR3 is given with its conserved first and last residue. D genes are given only for firm matches. Size is omitted from some rows. Given values are once, few, many or a class for expanded clones.

-,TRBV28,-,TRBJ1-5,CASTLGSSPGKPQHF,TGTGCCAGCACCCTTGGGTCCTCCCCCGGGAAGCCCCAGCATTTT
TRBD1,TRBV3-1/TRBV3-2,once,TRBJ1-2,CASSHLTGDTGYTF,TGTGCCAGCAGCCACCTTACAGGGGATACTGGCTACACCTTC
-,TRBV19,few,TRBJ2-2,CASPDRNTGELFF,TGTGCCAGTCCCGACAGGAACACCGGGGAGCTGTTTTTT
-,TRBV10-3,-,TRBJ2-7,CAISQSIAEVTYEQYF,TGTGCCATCAGTCAGTCTATCGCAGAGGTAACCTACGAGCAGTACTTC
-,TRBV28,-,TRBJ2-1,CASSLLQFF,TGTGCCAGCAGTCTCCTGCAGTTCTTC
TRBD1,TRBV2,-,TRBJ2-6,CATPGGSGANVLTF,TGTGCCACGCCAGGGGGATCTGGGGCCAACGTCCTGACTTTC
-,TRBV7-9,-,TRBJ2-1,CASSGSGTPNEQFF,TGTGCCAGCAGCGGAAGTGGGACTCCCAATGAGCAGTTCTTC
-,TRBV10-1,-,TRBJ1-3,CASIYIYCSGNTIYF,TGCGCCAGCATCTATATTTATTGCTCTGGAAACACCATATATTTT
TRBD1,TRBV11-3,-,TRBJ1-6,CASSLRDRSSYNSPLHF,TGTGCCAGCAGCTTAAGGGACAGGAGCTCCTATAATTCACCCCTCCACTTT
-,TRBV7-2,few,TRBJ1-4,CASSLNPGENEKLFF,TGTGCCAGCAGCTTAAATCCAGGGGAGAATGAAAAACTGTTTTTT
TRBD1,TRBV27,-,TRBJ1-2,CASSLRGQGAYGYTF,TGTGCCAGCAGTTTAAGAGGACAGGGGGCTTATGGCTACACCTTC